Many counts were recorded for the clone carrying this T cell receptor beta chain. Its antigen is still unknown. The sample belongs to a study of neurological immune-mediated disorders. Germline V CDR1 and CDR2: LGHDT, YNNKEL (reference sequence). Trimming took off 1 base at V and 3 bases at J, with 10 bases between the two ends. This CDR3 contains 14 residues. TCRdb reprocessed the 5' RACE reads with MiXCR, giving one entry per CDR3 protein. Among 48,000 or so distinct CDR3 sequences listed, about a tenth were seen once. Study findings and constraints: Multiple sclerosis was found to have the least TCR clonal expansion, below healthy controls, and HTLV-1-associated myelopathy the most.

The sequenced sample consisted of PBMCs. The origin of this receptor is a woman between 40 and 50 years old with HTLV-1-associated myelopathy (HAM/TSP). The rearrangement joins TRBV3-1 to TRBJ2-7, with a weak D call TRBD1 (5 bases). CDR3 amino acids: CASSQGTQLYEQYF. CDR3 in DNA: TGTGCCAGCAGCCAAGGGACACAACTCTACGAGCAGTACTTC.